A selection of T cell receptor beta chains follows, all from one sample in a study of OX40 agonist ivuxolimab in advanced cancers. The assay was immunoSEQ multiplex PCR, and TCRdb's table has in-frame clones only and misses some. Of some 63,000 clones in the sample, approximately 90% were seen once. Source: CD4+ or CD8+ T cells sorted from blood, taken in a trial of the OX40 agonist ivuxolimab. These receptors were taken from an adult with an advanced solid tumor such as melanoma, head and neck, liver or kidney cancer. Both conserved end residues are trimmed from each CDR3.

>TRBV19|13
ASNFIAGSYNEQF
>TRBV19|12
ASSIRAGVHEQY
>TRBV19|14
ASSMFGQGYGNTIY
>TRBV27|11
ASSFGTGGEQY
>TRBV30|9
AWRQNYGYT
>TRBV29-1|11
SVASGTGDEQY
>TRBV27|12
ASSPGLTPYEQY
>TRBV19|13
ATSLGRRSYNEQF
>TRBV7-9|12
ASSLSTGQETQY
>TRBV7-9|13
ASSPTLVAGNTIY
>TRBV6-4|10
ASSEANTEAF
>TRBV27|12
ASRLDRSPYEQY
>TRBV20-1|9
SARLYTEAF
>TRBV28|11
ASSLAGANVLT
>TRBV19|12
ASSMTGSGYEQY
>TRBV11-1|13
ASSRLSYDYYEQY
>TRBV28|13
ASTQKQVNSYEQY
>TRBV5-1|10
ASGGGRTEAF
>TRBV2|13
ASSPGTSAGGTQY
>TRBV6-4|13
ASSDPSGQANEQF
>TRBV27|9
ASSLGGKLF
>TRBV5-1|12
ASSLLSPRYEQY
>TRBV5-1|11
ASSPNRGNTIY
>TRBV9|12
ASSAGTGETEAF
>TRBV7-2|15
ASSPEYRTSGSYEQY
>TRBV28|9
ASRGVYEQY
>TRBV7-3|13
ASSLYPNRFNEQF
>TRBV7-9|12
ASSSDRDTGELF
>TRBV13|9
ASSQGGEQY
>TRBV19|14
ASSPDRTDDNSPLH
>TRBV11-2|13
ASSLILQGRETQY
>TRBV27|11
ASSFGAGAEQY
>TRBV9|13
ASSVGWGSIYEQY